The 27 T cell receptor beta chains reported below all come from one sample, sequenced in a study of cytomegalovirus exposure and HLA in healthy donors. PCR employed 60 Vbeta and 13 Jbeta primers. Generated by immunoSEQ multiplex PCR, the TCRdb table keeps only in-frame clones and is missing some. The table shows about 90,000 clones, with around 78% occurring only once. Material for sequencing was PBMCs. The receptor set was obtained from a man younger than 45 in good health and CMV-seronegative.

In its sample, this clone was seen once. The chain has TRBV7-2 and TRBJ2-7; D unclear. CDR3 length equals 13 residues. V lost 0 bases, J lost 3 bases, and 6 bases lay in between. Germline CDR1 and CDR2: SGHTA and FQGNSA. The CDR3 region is CASSLAGSYEQYF. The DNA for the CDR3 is TGTGCCAGCAGCTTAGCGGGCAGCTACGAGCAGTACTTC.

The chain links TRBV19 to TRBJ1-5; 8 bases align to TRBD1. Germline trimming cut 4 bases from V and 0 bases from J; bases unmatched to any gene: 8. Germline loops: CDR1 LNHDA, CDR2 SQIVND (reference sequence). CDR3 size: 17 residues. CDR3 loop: CASSTRQGRVSNQPQHF. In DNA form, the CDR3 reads TGTGCCAGTAGTACGCGACAGGGGCGAGTTAGCAATCAGCCCCAGCATTTT.

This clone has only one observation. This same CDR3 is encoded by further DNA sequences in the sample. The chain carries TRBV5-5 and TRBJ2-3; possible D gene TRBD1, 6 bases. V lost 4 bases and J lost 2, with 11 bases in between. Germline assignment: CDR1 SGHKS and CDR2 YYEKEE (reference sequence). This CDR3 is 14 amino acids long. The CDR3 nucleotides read TGTGCCAGCAGCGCAGGACAGCTCACAGATACGCAGTATTTT. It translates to CASSAGQLTDTQYF.

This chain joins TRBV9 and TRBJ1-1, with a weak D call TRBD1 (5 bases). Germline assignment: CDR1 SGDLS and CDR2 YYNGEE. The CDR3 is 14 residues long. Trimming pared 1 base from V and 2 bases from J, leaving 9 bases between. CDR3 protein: CASSVRGGNTEAFF. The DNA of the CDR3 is TGTGCCAGCAGCGTACGGGGGGGAAACACTGAAGCTTTCTTT.

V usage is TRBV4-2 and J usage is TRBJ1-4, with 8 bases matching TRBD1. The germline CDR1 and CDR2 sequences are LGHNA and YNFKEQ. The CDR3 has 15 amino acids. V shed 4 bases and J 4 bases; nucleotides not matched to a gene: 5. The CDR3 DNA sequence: TGTGCCAGCAGCCCTGGACAGGGTCATAATGAAAAACTGTTTTTT. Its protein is CASSPGQGHNEKLFF.

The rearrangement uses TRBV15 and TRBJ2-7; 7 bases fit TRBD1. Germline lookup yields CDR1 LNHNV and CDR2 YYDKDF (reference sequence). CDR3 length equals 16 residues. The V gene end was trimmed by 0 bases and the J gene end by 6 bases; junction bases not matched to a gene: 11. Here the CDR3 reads CATSREKGTVTVEQYF. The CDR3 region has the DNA TGTGCCACCAGCAGAGAAAAAGGGACAGTCACGGTCGAGCAGTACTTC. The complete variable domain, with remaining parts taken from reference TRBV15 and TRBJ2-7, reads DAMVIQNPRYQVTQFGKPVTLSCSQTLNHNVMYWYQQKSSQAPKLLFHYYDKDFNNEADTPDNFQSRRPNTSFCFLDIRSPGLGDTAMYLCATSREKGTVTVEQYFGPGTRLTVT.

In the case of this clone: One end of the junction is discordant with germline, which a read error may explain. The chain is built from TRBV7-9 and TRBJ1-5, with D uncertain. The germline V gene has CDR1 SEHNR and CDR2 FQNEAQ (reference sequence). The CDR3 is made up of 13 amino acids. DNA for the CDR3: TGTTCCAGCAGCCTTAGTTCGAATCAGCCCCAGCATTTT. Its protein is CSSSLSSNQPQHF.

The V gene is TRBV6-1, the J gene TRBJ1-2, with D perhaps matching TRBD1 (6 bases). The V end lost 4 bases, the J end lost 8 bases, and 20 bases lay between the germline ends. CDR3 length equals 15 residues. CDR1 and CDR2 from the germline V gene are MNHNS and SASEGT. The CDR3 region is CASSGVGGQGAGYTF. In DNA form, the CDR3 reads TGTGCCAGCAGTGGAGTAGGGGGACAAGGCGCCGGCTACACCTTC.

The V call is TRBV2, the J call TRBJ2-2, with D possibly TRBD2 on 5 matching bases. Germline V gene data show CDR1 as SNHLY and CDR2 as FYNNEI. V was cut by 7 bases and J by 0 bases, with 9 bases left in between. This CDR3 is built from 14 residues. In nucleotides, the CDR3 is TGTGCCAGCATCCTAGCAGCGAACACCGGGGAGCTGTTTTTT. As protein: CASILAANTGELFF. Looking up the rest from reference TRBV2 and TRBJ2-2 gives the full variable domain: EPEVTQTPSHQVTQMGQEVILRCVPISNHLYFYWYRQILGQKVEFLVSFYNNEISEKSEIFDDQFSVERPDGSNFTLKIRSTKLEDSAMYFCASILAANTGELFFGEGSRLTVL.

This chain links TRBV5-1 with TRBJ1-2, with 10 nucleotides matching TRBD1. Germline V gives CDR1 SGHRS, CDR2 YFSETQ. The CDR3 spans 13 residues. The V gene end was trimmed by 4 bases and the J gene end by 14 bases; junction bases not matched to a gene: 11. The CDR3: CASSRGQGGIETF. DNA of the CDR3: TGCGCCAGCAGCAGAGGACAGGGGGGTATCGAAACCTTC.

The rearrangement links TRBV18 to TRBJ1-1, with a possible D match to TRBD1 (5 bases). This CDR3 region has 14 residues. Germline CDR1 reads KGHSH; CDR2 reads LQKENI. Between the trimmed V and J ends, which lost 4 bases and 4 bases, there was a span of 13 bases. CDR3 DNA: TGTGCCAGCTCACACCAGGGTAGGGGCACTGAAGCTTTCTTT. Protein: CASSHQGRGTEAFF.

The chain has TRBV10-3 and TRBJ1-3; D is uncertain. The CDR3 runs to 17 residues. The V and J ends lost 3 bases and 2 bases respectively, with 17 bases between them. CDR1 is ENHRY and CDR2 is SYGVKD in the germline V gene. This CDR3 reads CAISDSGLRGAGNTIYF. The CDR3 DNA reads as TGTGCCATCAGTGACTCCGGCCTCCGGGGAGCTGGAAACACCATATATTTT.

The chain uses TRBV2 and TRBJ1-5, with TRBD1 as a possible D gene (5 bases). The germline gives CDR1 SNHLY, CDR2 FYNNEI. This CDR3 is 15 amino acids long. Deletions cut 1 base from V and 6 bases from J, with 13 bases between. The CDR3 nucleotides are TGTGCCAGCAGTGAAGGCAGGGTAGGTAGTCAGCCCCAGCATTTT. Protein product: CASSEGRVGSQPQHF. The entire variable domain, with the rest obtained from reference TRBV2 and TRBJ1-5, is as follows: EPEVTQTPSHQVTQMGQEVILRCVPISNHLYFYWYRQILGQKVEFLVSFYNNEISEKSEIFDDQFSVERPDGSNFTLKIRSTKLEDSAMYFCASSEGRVGSQPQHFGDGTRLSIL.

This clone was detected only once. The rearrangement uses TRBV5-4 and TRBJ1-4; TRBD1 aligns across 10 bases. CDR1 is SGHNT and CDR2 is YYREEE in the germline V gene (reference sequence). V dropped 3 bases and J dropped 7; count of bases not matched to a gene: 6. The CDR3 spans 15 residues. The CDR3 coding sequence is TGTGCCAGCAGCTCCAGACAGGGGGCGCCTGAAAAACTGTTTTTT. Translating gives CASSSRQGAPEKLFF. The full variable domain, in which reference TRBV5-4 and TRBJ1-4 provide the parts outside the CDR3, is ETGVTQSPTHLIKTRGQQVTLRCSSQSGHNTVSWYQQALGQGPQFIFQYYREEENGRGNFPPRFSGLQFPNYSSELNVNALELDDSALYLCASSSRQGAPEKLFFGSGTQLSVL.

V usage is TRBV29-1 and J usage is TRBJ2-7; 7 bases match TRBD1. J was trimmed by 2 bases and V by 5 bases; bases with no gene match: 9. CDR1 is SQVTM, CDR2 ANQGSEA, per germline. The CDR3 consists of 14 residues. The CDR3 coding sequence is TGCAGCGTTTCCAGGACAGGCTTAACCTACGAGCAGTACTTC. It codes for CSVSRTGLTYEQYF.

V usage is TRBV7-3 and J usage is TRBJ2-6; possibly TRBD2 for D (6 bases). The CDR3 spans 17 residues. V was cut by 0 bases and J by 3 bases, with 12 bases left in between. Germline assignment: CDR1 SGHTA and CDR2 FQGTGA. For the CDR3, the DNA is TGTGCCAGCAGCTTAACGTCTCGGGGGAATGGGGCCAACGTCCTGACTTTC. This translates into CASSLTSRGNGANVLTF. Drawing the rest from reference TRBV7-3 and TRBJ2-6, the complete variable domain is GAGVSQTPSNKVTEKGKYVELRCDPISGHTALYWYRQSLGQGPEFLIYFQGTGAADDSGLPNDRFFAVRPEGSVSTLKIQRTERGDSAVYLCASSLTSRGNGANVLTFGAGSRLTVL.

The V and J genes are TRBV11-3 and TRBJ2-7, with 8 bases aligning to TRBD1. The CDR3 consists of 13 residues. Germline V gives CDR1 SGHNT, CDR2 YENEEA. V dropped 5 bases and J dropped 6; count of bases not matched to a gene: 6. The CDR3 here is CASSPRGRIEQYV. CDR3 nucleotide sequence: TGTGCCAGCAGCCCCAGGGGGCGCATCGAGCAGTACGTC.

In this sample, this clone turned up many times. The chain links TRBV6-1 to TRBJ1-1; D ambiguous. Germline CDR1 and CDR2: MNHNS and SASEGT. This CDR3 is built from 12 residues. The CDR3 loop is CASRGSNTEAFF. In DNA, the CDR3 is TGTGCGTCACGGGGAAGTAACACTGAAGCTTTCTTT.

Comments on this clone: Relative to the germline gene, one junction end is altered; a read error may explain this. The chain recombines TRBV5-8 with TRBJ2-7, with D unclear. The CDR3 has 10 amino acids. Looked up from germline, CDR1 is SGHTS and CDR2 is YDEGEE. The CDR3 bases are TGTGCCAGCAGCTTGTATCCGACACGCTTC. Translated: CASSLYPTRF.

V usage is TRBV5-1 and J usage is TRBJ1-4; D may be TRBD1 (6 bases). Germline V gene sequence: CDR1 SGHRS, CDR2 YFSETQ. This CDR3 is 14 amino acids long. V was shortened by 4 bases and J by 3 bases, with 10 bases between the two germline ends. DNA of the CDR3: TGCGCCAGCAGCAGGGGGGGATCTAATGAAAAACTGTTTTTT. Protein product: CASSRGGSNEKLFF. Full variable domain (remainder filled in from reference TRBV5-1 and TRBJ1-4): KAGVTQTPRYLIKTRGQQVTLSCSPISGHRSVSWYQQTPGQGLQFLFEYFSETQRNKGNFPGRFSGRQFSNSRSEMNVSTLELGDSALYLCASSRGGSNEKLFFGSGTQLSVL.

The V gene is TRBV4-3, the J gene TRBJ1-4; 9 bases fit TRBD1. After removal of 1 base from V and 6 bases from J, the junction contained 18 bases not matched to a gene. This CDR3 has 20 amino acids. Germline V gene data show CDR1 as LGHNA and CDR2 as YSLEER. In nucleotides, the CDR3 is TGCGCCAGCAGCCAAGGTCGTCGGACAGGGGTGGGTAGTAGGGATGAAAAACTGTTTTTT. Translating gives CASSQGRRTGVGSRDEKLFF.

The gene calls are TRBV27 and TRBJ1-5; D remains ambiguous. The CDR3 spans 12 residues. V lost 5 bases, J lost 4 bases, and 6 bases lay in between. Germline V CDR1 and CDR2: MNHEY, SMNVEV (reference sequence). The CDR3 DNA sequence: TGTGCCAGCAGTCCAACAAATCAGCCCCAGCATTTT. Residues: CASSPTNQPQHF.

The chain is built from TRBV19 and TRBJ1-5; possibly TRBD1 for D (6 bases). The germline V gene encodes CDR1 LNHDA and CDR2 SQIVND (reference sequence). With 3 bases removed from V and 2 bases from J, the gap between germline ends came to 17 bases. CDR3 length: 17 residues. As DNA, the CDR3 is TGTGCCAGTAGTATTAGTGCGGGGGCTTCGGGCAATCAGCCCCAGCATTTT. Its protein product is CASSISAGASGNQPQHF. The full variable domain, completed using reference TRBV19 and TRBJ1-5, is DGGITQSPKYLFRKEGQNVTLSCEQNLNHDAMYWYRQDPGQGLRLIYYSQIVNDFQKGDIAEGYSVSREKKESFPLTVTSAQKNPTAFYLCASSISAGASGNQPQHFGDGTRLSIL.

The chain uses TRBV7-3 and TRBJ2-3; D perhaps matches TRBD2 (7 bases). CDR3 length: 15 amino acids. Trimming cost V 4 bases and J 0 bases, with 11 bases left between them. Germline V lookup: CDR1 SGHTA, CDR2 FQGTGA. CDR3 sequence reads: CASSSRGASTDTQYF. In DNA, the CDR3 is TGTGCCAGCAGCTCCCGGGGGGCTAGCACAGATACGCAGTATTTT.

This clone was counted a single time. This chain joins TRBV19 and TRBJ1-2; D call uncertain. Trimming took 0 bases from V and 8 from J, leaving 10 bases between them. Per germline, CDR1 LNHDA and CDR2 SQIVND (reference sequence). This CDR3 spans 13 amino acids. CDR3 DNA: TGTGCCAGTAGTATAGACCGGGTCTGGGGCTACACCTTC. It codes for CASSIDRVWGYTF.

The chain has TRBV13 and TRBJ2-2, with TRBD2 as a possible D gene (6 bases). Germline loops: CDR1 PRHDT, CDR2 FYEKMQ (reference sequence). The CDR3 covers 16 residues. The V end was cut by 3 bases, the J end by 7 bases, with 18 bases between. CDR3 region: CASSLGGGITGGELFF. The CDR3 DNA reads TGTGCCAGCAGCTTGGGAGGCGGGATCACCGGCGGGGAGCTGTTTTTT.

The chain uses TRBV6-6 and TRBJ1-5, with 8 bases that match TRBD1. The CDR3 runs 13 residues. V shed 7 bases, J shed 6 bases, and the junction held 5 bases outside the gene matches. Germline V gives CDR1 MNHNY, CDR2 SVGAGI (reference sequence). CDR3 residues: CASTSTGVQPQHF. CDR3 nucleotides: TGTGCCAGCACCTCGACAGGGGTTCAGCCCCAGCATTTT.